Presented here are 25 T cell receptor beta chains from one specimen sequenced in a study of siplizumab effects on memory and regulatory T cells. Measured with immunoSEQ multiplex PCR; TCRdb has only the in-frame clones, and not every one. Among over 65,000 clones listed, roughly 94% were seen once. Source material: CD8+ T cells sorted from blood. The receptor source for this set is a human donor in good health.

V and J are TRBV27 and TRBJ1-2; D might be TRBD1 (5 bases). Germline V gene sequence: CDR1 MNHEY, CDR2 SMNVEV (reference sequence). The CDR3 is made up of 18 amino acids. The germline V and J ends were trimmed by 5 bases and 0 bases, with 22 bases remaining between them. The CDR3 DNA follows: TGTGCCAGCAGTCTACCCGACAGATACCCCTCTTCTAACTATGGCTACACCTTC. Encoded protein: CASSLPDRYPSSNYGYTF.

CDR3 sequence (DNA): TGTGCCAGCAGCTTGTGGCAGGGGGTAAAAGCTGGGGCCAACGTCCTGACTTTC. It encodes CASSLWQGVKAGANVLTF. V and J are TRBV5-6 and TRBJ2-6; 7 positions match TRBD1. This CDR3 spans 18 amino acids. Germline CDR1 is SGHDT and CDR2 is YYEEEE. J gave up 2 bases and V 1 base, and 9 bases lay outside the gene matches.

This clone was counted a single time. The CDR3 sequence is CASSGAREVFHEQFF. CDR3 nucleotides: TGTGCCAGCTCCGGGGCGCGGGAGGTGTTTCATGAGCAGTTCTTC. The chain recombines TRBV9 with TRBJ2-1, with 8 bases that match TRBD2. The CDR3 sequence is 15 residues long. Unmatched junction bases numbered 14, after V lost 7 bases and J lost 8 bases. Germline V CDR1 and CDR2: SGDLS, YYNGEE.

The chain links TRBV7-6 to TRBJ2-1; 14 nucleotides line up with TRBD2. V lost 5 bases, J lost 8 bases, and 8 bases stayed unmatched. The CDR3 has 16 residues. CDR1 and CDR2 from the germline V gene are SGHVS and FNYEAQ. The CDR3 reads CASSARLAGGSHEQFF. Here the CDR3 DNA reads TGTGCCAGCAGCGCGCGACTAGCGGGAGGGTCCCATGAGCAGTTCTTC.

V gene TRBV27 combines with J gene TRBJ2-7, with 9 bases aligning to TRBD2. The CDR3 is made up of 15 amino acids. Germline assignment: CDR1 MNHEY and CDR2 SMNVEV (reference sequence). J was trimmed by 3 bases and V by 4 bases; bases with no gene match: 7. CDR3 DNA: TGTGCCAGCAGTTCAGGGACTAGCCTGATCTACGAGCAGTACTTC. Protein: CASSSGTSLIYEQYF.

CDR3 nucleotide sequence: TGCGCCAGCAGCCTCGGGACCGCTTCCTACGAGCAGTACTTC. This translates into CASSLGTASYEQYF. The chain carries TRBV4-1 and TRBJ2-7; the D call may be TRBD1 or TRBD2 (5 bases each). Germline V CDR1 and CDR2: MGHRA, YSYEKL. The CDR3 is made up of 14 amino acids. V lost 4 bases and J lost 1, with 11 bases in between.

The CDR3 here is CASSIVPGTEAFF. CDR3 nucleotides: TGTGCCAGTAGTATAGTCCCCGGCACTGAAGCTTTCTTT. The chain uses TRBV19 and TRBJ1-1; D gene ambiguous. This CDR3 spans 13 amino acids. Trimming took 1 base from V and 4 from J, leaving 7 bases between them. The germline CDR1 and CDR2 sequences are LNHDA and SQIVND (reference sequence).

The rearrangement uses TRBV29-1 and TRBJ2-3, with D perhaps matching TRBD1 (5 bases). Trimming shortened V by 3 bases and J by 0 bases, and 10 bases separated the two germline ends. The CDR3 is made up of 14 amino acids. Germline loops: CDR1 SQVTM, CDR2 ANQGSEA. For the CDR3, the DNA is TGCAGCGTTGACGAGACAGTTAGCACAGATACGCAGTATTTT. Translated, it gives CSVDETVSTDTQYF.

This rearrangement joins TRBV6-5 to TRBJ2-7; a possible D gene is TRBD1 (6 bases). CDR1 is MNHEY, CDR2 SVGAGI, per germline. This CDR3 has 14 residues. V gave up 5 bases and J gave up 3 bases, with 14 bases separating them. For the CDR3, the DNA is TGTGCCAGCAGTGGTAGGGGGAAGGACTACGAGCAGTACTTC. This sequence encodes CASSGRGKDYEQYF.

The chain links TRBV13 to TRBJ2-7, with D perhaps matching TRBD2 (6 bases). The V end was cut by 3 bases, the J end by 4 bases, with 7 bases between. In germline, CDR1 is PRHDT, CDR2 FYEKMQ (reference sequence). CDR3 length: 12 residues. CDR3 in DNA: TGTGCCAGCAGCTTTCGGGGGTACGAGCAGTACTTC. Amino acids: CASSFRGYEQYF.

This chain joins TRBV6-6 and TRBJ2-7, with 11 bases that match TRBD2. V shed 6 bases, J shed 3 bases, and the junction held 4 bases outside the gene matches. This CDR3 region has 14 residues. Germline CDR1 reads MNHNY; CDR2 reads SVGAGI (reference sequence). CDR3 loop: CASRGTSGNYEQYF. The CDR3 DNA follows: TGTGCCAGCAGGGGGACTAGCGGAAACTACGAGCAGTACTTC.

The rearrangement joins TRBV5-6 to TRBJ2-3; TRBD2 agrees at 10 bases. The CDR3 has 15 amino acids. The V gene end was trimmed by 0 bases and the J gene end by 4 bases; junction bases not matched to a gene: 2. Looked up from germline, CDR1 is SGHDT and CDR2 is YYEEEE. The CDR3 DNA is TGTGCCAGCAGCTTGGGACTAGCGGGCGCAGATACGCAGTATTTT. Its protein product is CASSLGLAGADTQYF. Filled out from reference TRBV5-6 and TRBJ2-3, the complete variable domain reads DAGVTQSPTHLIKTRGQQVTLRCSPKSGHDTVSWYQQALGQGPQFIFQYYEEEERQRGNFPDRFSGHQFPNYSSELNVNALLLGDSALYLCASSLGLAGADTQYFGPGTRLTVL.

This sequence joins TRBV13 and TRBJ1-1; 9 bases are shared with TRBD1. CDR1 and CDR2 (germline): PRHDT, FYEKMQ (reference sequence). This CDR3 has 14 amino acids. V dropped 4 bases and J dropped 8; count of bases not matched to a gene: 8. CDR3 coding DNA: TGTGCCAGCAGCTACCTGGACAGGGGAAGGGAAGCTTTCTTT. It codes for CASSYLDRGREAFF.

The CDR3 region has the DNA TGTGCCAGCAGTGATAGCGGGAGGGCCCCGGGGGAGACCCAGTACTTC. As protein: CASSDSGRAPGETQYF. The V call is TRBV25-1, the J call TRBJ2-5; 11 nucleotides align to TRBD2. The CDR3 is made up of 16 amino acids. Germline V gene sequence: CDR1 MGHDK, CDR2 SYGVNS. V lost 3 bases to trimming and J lost 5 bases; unmatched junction nucleotides: 8.

J is TRBJ2-7 and V is TRBV27; the match to TRBD2 covers 8 bases. The germline V gene has CDR1 MNHEY and CDR2 SMNVEV (reference sequence). The CDR3 is made up of 15 amino acids. J gave up 3 bases and V 2 bases, and 6 bases lay outside the gene matches. CDR3 in amino acids: CASSLGSGSGYEQYF. CDR3 DNA sequence: TGTGCCAGCAGTTTAGGAAGCGGGAGCGGCTACGAGCAGTACTTC.

The CDR3: CASSIGQGGFKGTEAFF. CDR3 nucleotide sequence: TGTGCCAGCAGCATTGGACAGGGGGGATTCAAGGGCACTGAAGCTTTCTTT. This sequence joins TRBV11-1 and TRBJ1-1; 10 bases agree with TRBD1. CDR1 and CDR2 from the germline V gene are SGHAT and FQDESV (reference sequence). V gave up 5 bases and J gave up 4 bases; unmatched junction bases: 13. CDR3 length equals 17 residues.

This clone showed up just once. The chain has TRBV11-2 and TRBJ2-1; 12 bases are a match to TRBD2. The J segment lost 8 bases and the V segment lost 5 bases, leaving 13 bases of the junction unmatched. From germline, CDR1 is SGHAT and CDR2 FQNNGV. The CDR3 consists of 17 residues. CDR3 residues: CASSLYSRTSGTHEQFF. In DNA form, the CDR3 reads TGTGCCAGCAGCCTATACTCAAGGACTAGCGGGACGCATGAGCAGTTCTTC.

The rearrangement links TRBV28 to TRBJ2-3; 14 bases line up with TRBD2. The CDR3 is 17 amino acids. Unmatched junction bases numbered 8, after V lost 6 bases and J lost 3 bases. Germline values: CDR1 MDHEN, CDR2 SYDVKM. The CDR3 spells CASRIGTSGRLTDTQYF. The CDR3, as DNA: TGTGCCAGCAGAATCGGGACTAGCGGGAGACTTACAGATACGCAGTATTTT. Drawing the rest from reference TRBV28 and TRBJ2-3, the complete variable domain is DVKVTQSSRYLVKRTGEKVFLECVQDMDHENMFWYRQDPGLGLRLIYFSYDVKMKEKGDIPEGYSVSREKKERFSLILESASTNQTSMYLCASRIGTSGRLTDTQYFGPGTRLTVL.

This chain connects TRBV19 to TRBJ1-1; no clear D gene. Germline values: CDR1 LNHDA, CDR2 SQIVND (reference sequence). This CDR3 region has 14 residues. V lost 5 bases and J lost 3, with 13 bases in between. The CDR3 protein is CASSPTGSYTEAFF. In DNA form, the CDR3 reads TGTGCCAGTAGTCCGACCGGGTCCTACACTGAAGCTTTCTTT.

This clone is a singleton in its sample. For the CDR3, the DNA is TGTGCCAGCAGCCCCTTTTCGGGAGTCCTCTACAATGAGCAGTTCTTC. It encodes CASSPFSGVLYNEQFF. The J gene is TRBJ2-1, the V gene TRBV9; D possibly corresponds to TRBD2 (6 bases). The CDR3 has 16 amino acids. Trimming shortened V by 4 bases and J by 3 bases, and 17 bases separated the two germline ends. CDR1 and CDR2 from the germline V gene are SGDLS and YYNGEE.

This chain connects TRBV6-4 to TRBJ1-4; D not resolved. Trimming took off 7 bases at V and 5 bases at J, with 8 bases between the two ends. Germline V lookup: CDR1 MRHNA, CDR2 SNTAGT. The CDR3 consists of 12 residues. The CDR3 here is CASTGSNEKLFF. CDR3 coding DNA: TGTGCCAGCACTGGTAGCAATGAAAAACTGTTTTTT.

The chain links TRBV4-1 to TRBJ1-5; D call uncertain. CDR1 and CDR2 from the germline V gene are MGHRA and YSYEKL. The germline V and J ends were trimmed by 1 base and 1 base, with 2 bases remaining between them. The CDR3 loop spans 13 amino acids. CDR3 DNA: TGCGCCAGCAGCCAAGGAAGCAATCAGCCCCAGCATTTT. Translation: CASSQGSNQPQHF.

This rearrangement joins TRBV4-1 to TRBJ2-3; 8 bases are a match to TRBD2. The germline V gene has CDR1 MGHRA and CDR2 YSYEKL. The J segment lost 6 bases and the V segment lost 3 bases, leaving 8 bases of the junction unmatched. The CDR3 has 15 amino acids. CDR3 nucleotide sequence: TGCGCCAGCAGCCAGGAGAGCGGGAGACGGGATACGCAGTATTTT. It yields the protein CASSQESGRRDTQYF.

The V gene is TRBV13, the J gene TRBJ2-7; D might be TRBD2 (5 bases). This CDR3 region has 11 residues. V lost 6 bases and J lost 2, with 5 bases in between. Germline values: CDR1 PRHDT, CDR2 FYEKMQ (reference sequence). This CDR3 is CASRGAYEQYF. The CDR3, as DNA: TGTGCCAGCAGGGGAGCCTACGAGCAGTACTTC. Full variable domain (rest looked up from reference TRBV13 and TRBJ2-7): AAGVIQSPRHLIKEKRETATLKCYPIPRHDTVYWYQQGPGQDPQFLISFYEKMQSDKGSIPDRFSAQQFSDYHSELNMSSLELGDSALYFCASRGAYEQYFGPGTRLTVT.

The chain is built from TRBV7-2 and TRBJ2-7; TRBD2 matches 7 bases. The CDR3 spans 14 residues. V was clipped by 6 bases and J by 3 bases; unmatched bases: 8. Germline V lookup: CDR1 SGHTA, CDR2 FQGNSA. The DNA for the CDR3 is TGTGCCAGCAGTTCTTCTAGCGGTAGCTACGAGCAGTACTTC. Amino acids: CASSSSSGSYEQYF.